This TCR beta chain came from a study of T-cell reconstitution after alpha-beta-depleted transplantation in children. This clonotype came up many times. Its matching antigen is unknown. The length of the CDR3 is 14 residues. The V end was cut by 4 bases, the J end by 2 bases, with 12 bases between. CDR1 and CDR2 (germline): SGDLS, YYNGEE. Unique molecular identifiers were used in preparing the TCRbeta library. TCRdb fed the PCR reads into MiXCR, producing one record per CDR3 protein. The sample lists about 870,000 distinct CDR3 sequences; 16% were seen once. Findings of the study overall: The authors attributed T-cell counts and diversity one year after transplant mostly to newly produced T cells. Diversity of TCRbeta at day 60 was high in some patients, arising from surviving recipient T cells and thymic progenitors. As was reported, about two months after transplant, alpha-beta T cells came from several hundred expanded graft clones.

Source: PBMCs, mostly from graft donor cells, taken 360 days after TCRalphabeta/CD19-depleted stem cell transplant. The chain couples TRBV9 to TRBJ2-5; tentative D call: TRBD2 (5 bases). This sequence was found in a male patient between 5 and 17 years old who had a stem cell transplant for acute lymphoblastic leukemia, so the T cells may come from the graft donor. The CDR3 protein is CASSRGGFQETQYF. The CDR3 nucleotides read TGTGCCAGCAGCCGCGGAGGTTTTCAAGAGACCCAGTACTTC.